The count of the clone carrying this T cell receptor beta chain is one. This sample was included in a study of blood T cell repertoires in COVID-19. Contact with a PCR-confirmed or clinician-diagnosed COVID-19 case occurred within 2 weeks of entry. V dropped 5 bases and J dropped 6 bases, with 12 bases sitting between them. The CDR3 totals 13 residues. Germline assignment: CDR1 SEHNR and CDR2 FQNEAQ (reference sequence). The method was immunoSEQ multiplex PCR; TCRdb's version includes in-frame clones alone and lacks a portion of them. The sample includes more than 350,000 clones, around nine tenths seen only once; the top ten take approximately 1.3%.

The chain combines TRBV7-9 with TRBJ2-3; possibly TRBD2 for D (5 bases). Sequencing was carried out using PBMCs or T cells enriched from blood (not recorded which). The sequence came from a woman under 30 who had been exposed to COVID-19. CDR3 DNA sequence: TGTGCCAGCAGCATCGCGGGCAGCGATACGCAGTATTTT. Protein sequence: CASSIAGSDTQYF.